The present TCR beta chain was sequenced within a study of OX40 agonist ivuxolimab in advanced cancers. About the study: Patients were given ivuxolimab, an antibody that agonizes OX40 (CD134). Hepatocellular carcinoma, melanoma, renal cell or head and neck cancer affected the dose-escalation patients.

Study outcomes and limitations: Dose levels from 0.1 to 3.0 mg/kg saw CD4+ and CD8+ blood T cells expand clonally by week 6.

The CDR3 consists of 14 residues. The V and J ends lost 2 bases and 8 bases respectively, with 14 bases between them. CDR1 SGHRS and CDR2 YFSETQ come from the germline V gene. There are a few counts of this clone. Its antigen is still unknown. Sequencing was performed with immunoSEQ multiplex PCR; in TCRdb, only in-frame clones are kept and a portion is missing. There are approximately 77,000 clones in the sample; about 80% occur only once, and approximately 7% lies in the top ten. V and J are TRBV5-1 and TRBJ2-1; the D gene is possibly TRBD2 (6 bases). The sequence came from an adult with an advanced solid tumor such as melanoma, head and neck, liver or kidney cancer. Sequencing was performed on CD4+ or CD8+ T cells sorted from blood, taken in a trial of the OX40 agonist ivuxolimab. CDR3 in DNA: TGCGCCAGCAGCTTTCGGGACTCTAGAGATGAGCAGTTCTTC. Protein product: CASSFRDSRDEQFF.